A single sample is the source of the 13 T cell receptor beta chains below, sequenced in a study of control samples from healthy donors and cancer patients (dated by TCRdb to about 2020). The receptor library was made with the immunoSEQ multiplex PCR assay. As stored in TCRdb, this immuneACCESS dataset retains in-frame rearrangements with V and J assigned. A fraction of the clones does not appear; measured against another copy, unresolved V genes explain less than half of the discrepancy, and the remainder lacks a known reason. The sample data list about 92,000 clones, and around 80% of these were observed just once. About 9.2% of the sample goes to the ten largest clones. Sequencing was done on a sample of blood. These receptors originate from a woman in her sixties or seventies in good health.

The sample holds many counts of this clone. This chain connects TRBV29-1 to TRBJ1-4, with 7 bases fitting TRBD1. This CDR3 is 15 amino acids long. Germline V gene data show CDR1 as SQVTM and CDR2 as ANQGSEA. Trimming took 7 bases from V and 7 from J; bases not matched to a gene: 15. As DNA, the CDR3 is TGCAGCGCTGTCCGAGAACAGGGGCGAGGTGAAAAACTGTTTTTT. It codes for CSAVREQGRGEKLFF.

The chain employs TRBV7-2 and TRBJ2-7, with 10 bases lining up with TRBD2. The CDR3 is 16 residues long. Germline CDR1 SGHTA, CDR2 FQGNSA. Trimming at V came to 1 base and at J to 0 bases, leaving 3 bases not matched to a gene. The CDR3 protein is CASSLVSGGGSYEQYF. CDR3 bases: TGTGCCAGCAGCTTAGTGAGCGGGGGGGGCTCCTACGAGCAGTACTTC.

The chain links TRBV3-1 (or the pseudogene TRBV3-2) to TRBJ1-3; D unclear. The CDR3 loop spans 18 amino acids. The germline gives CDR1 LGHDT, CDR2 YNNKEL (reference sequence). Trimming took 5 bases from V and 3 from J, leaving 23 bases between them. This CDR3 reads CASSYNQAVSGRGNTIYF. The CDR3 DNA is TGTGCCAGCAGCTATAACCAAGCGGTGTCTGGGCGTGGAAACACCATATATTTT.

The rearrangement uses TRBV3-1 (or the pseudogene TRBV3-2) and TRBJ2-2; 10 bases agree with TRBD1. CDR1 and CDR2 (germline): LGHDT, YNNKEL (reference sequence). The ends lost 4 bases at V and 6 bases at J; junction bases unmatched: 8. CDR3 length: 16 residues. The CDR3 DNA reads as TGTGCCAGCAGCCGACAGGGGGCGATTTCGTCCGGGGAGCTGTTTTTT. It yields the protein CASSRQGAISSGELFF.

The V call is TRBV2, the J call TRBJ2-5; 8 nucleotides line up with TRBD1. The ends lost 6 bases at V and 5 bases at J; junction bases unmatched: 8. Germline V CDR1 and CDR2: SNHLY, FYNNEI. This CDR3 is built from 14 residues. In DNA form, the CDR3 reads TGTGCCAGCAGCACCCAGGGGGCAGGGGAGACCCAGTACTTC. Its translation is CASSTQGAGETQYF. Combining the CDR3 with reference TRBV2 and TRBJ2-5 gives the whole variable domain EPEVTQTPSHQVTQMGQEVILRCVPISNHLYFYWYRQILGQKVEFLVSFYNNEISEKSEIFDDQFSVERPDGSNFTLKIRSTKLEDSAMYFCASSTQGAGETQYFGPGTRLLVL.

This rearrangement joins TRBV19 to TRBJ1-1; no reliable D call. Germline V gene data show CDR1 as LNHDA and CDR2 as SQIVND (reference sequence). The CDR3 sequence is 14 residues long. Trimming took off 2 bases at V and 4 bases at J, with 11 bases between the two ends. The CDR3 loop reads CASSISGRGTEAFF. The CDR3 DNA sequence: TGTGCCAGTAGTATAAGTGGGCGCGGCACTGAAGCTTTCTTT. The variable domain in full, with the rest retrieved from reference TRBV19 and TRBJ1-1, is DGGITQSPKYLFRKEGQNVTLSCEQNLNHDAMYWYRQDPGQGLRLIYYSQIVNDFQKGDIAEGYSVSREKKESFPLTVTSAQKNPTAFYLCASSISGRGTEAFFGQGTRLTVV.

CDR3 in amino acids: CASSPTSGETQYF. DNA of the CDR3: TGTGCCAGCTCACCAACTAGCGGAGAGACCCAGTACTTC. The chain recombines TRBV18 with TRBJ2-5; 8 bases fit TRBD2. Germline V CDR1 and CDR2: KGHSH, LQKENI. The V segment lost 2 bases and the J segment 4 bases; nucleotides outside the gene matches: 0. The CDR3 length is 13 residues.

The CDR3 nucleotides read TGTGCCACCAGTGGGTCCGCTGGCCCCATAGACACGCAGTATTTT. It is translated as CATSGSAGPIDTQYF. The V gene is TRBV24-1, the J gene TRBJ2-3; no firm D call. V was trimmed by 5 bases and J by 9 bases, leaving 20 bases between them. The CDR3 spans 15 residues. Looked up from germline, CDR1 is KGHDR and CDR2 is SFDVKD.

V gene TRBV2 combines with J gene TRBJ2-5; D perhaps matches TRBD1 (5 bases). V was clipped by 6 bases and J by 2 bases, with 10 bases between them. Germline V gene lookup returns CDR1 SNHLY and CDR2 FYNNEI. This CDR3 region has 13 residues. The DNA of the CDR3 is TGTGCCAGCAGCAGGGATCGGCAAGAGACCCAGTACTTC. Residues: CASSRDRQETQYF.

The chain links TRBV27 to TRBJ1-1; no definite D call. With 1 base removed from V and 2 bases from J, the gap between germline ends came to 8 bases. The CDR3 sequence is 14 residues long. In germline, CDR1 is MNHEY, CDR2 SMNVEV (reference sequence). The CDR3: CASSLYTGNTEAFF. For the CDR3, the DNA is TGTGCCAGCAGTTTATATACGGGCAACACTGAAGCTTTCTTT.

The gene calls are TRBV18 and TRBJ2-1; weak D call: TRBD1 (6 bases). The V gene's germline CDR1 is KGHSH and CDR2 LQKENI. The CDR3 consists of 13 residues. V shed 1 base and J shed 5 bases, with 6 bases lying between them. The CDR3 sequence is CASSPRGHNEQFF. The CDR3 region has the DNA TGTGCCAGCTCACCACGGGGGCACAATGAGCAGTTCTTC.

The rearrangement uses TRBV19 and TRBJ2-3, with 9 bases lining up with TRBD2. The CDR3 totals 16 residues. V lost 6 bases to trimming and J lost 3 bases; unmatched junction nucleotides: 10. The germline gives CDR1 LNHDA, CDR2 SQIVND (reference sequence). The CDR3 protein is CASRGWGSGRTDTQYF. CDR3 in DNA: TGTGCCAGTAGAGGGTGGGGCAGCGGGAGGACAGATACGCAGTATTTT.

This clone was counted a few times. CDR3 sequence: CASSADLDRLSGEVFF. The CDR3 coding sequence is TGTGCCAGCAGTGCCGACCTCGACAGGCTATCCGGGGAGGTGTTTTTT. The genes are TRBV3-1 (or the pseudogene TRBV3-2) and TRBJ1-4; weak D call: TRBD1 (6 bases). V was trimmed by 6 bases and J by 15 bases, leaving 29 bases between them. In germline, CDR1 is LGHDT, CDR2 YNNKEL (reference sequence). The CDR3 has 16 amino acids.